This T cell receptor (beta chain) was profiled in a study of cytomegalovirus exposure and HLA in healthy donors. The primer mix had 60 Vbeta and 13 Jbeta primers. The data were produced by immunoSEQ multiplex PCR, yet TCRdb's version contains in-frame clones alone and is incomplete. The table has tens of thousands of clones, roughly 81% seen once. V lost 3 bases and J 7 bases, leaving 3 bases between the germline ends. The CDR3 covers 10 residues. Germline assignment: CDR1 SGHNT and CDR2 YENEEA. As concerns this clone: The antigen remains unidentified.

Broader study findings: The study listed approximately 160 cytomegalovirus-associated TCR beta chains. Later analysis suggested most CMV-associated TCR beta chains were HLA-restricted.

The chain recombines TRBV11-3 with TRBJ2-5; D is undetermined. This clonotype originated in a woman in her thirties or forties in good health and CMV-seronegative. The sample was PBMCs. Here the CDR3 reads CASSFLTQYF. CDR3 nucleotides: TGTGCCAGCAGCTTCTTGACCCAGTACTTC.